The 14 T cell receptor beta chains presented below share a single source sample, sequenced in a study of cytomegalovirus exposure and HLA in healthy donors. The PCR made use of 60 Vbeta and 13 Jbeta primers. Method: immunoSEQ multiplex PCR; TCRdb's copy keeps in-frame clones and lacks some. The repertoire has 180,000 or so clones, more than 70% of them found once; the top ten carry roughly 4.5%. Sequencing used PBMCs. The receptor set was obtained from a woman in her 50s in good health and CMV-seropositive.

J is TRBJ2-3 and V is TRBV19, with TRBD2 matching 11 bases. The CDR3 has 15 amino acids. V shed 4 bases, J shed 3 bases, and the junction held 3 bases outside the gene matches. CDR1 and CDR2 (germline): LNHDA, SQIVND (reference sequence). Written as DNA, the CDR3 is TGTGCCAGTAGTAGACTAGCGGGACGAACAGATACGCAGTATTTT. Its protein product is CASSRLAGRTDTQYF.

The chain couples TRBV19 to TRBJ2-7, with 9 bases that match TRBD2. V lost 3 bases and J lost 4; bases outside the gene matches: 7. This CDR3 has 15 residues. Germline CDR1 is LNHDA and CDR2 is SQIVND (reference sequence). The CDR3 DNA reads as TGTGCCAGTAGTATCCCCGGGACTAGCATATACGAGCAGTACTTC. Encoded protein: CASSIPGTSIYEQYF.

CDR3 protein: CASSMAEAIRGYTF. The CDR3 DNA reads TGTGCCAGCAGCATGGCTGAGGCGATTCGCGGCTACACCTTC. This chain links TRBV28 with TRBJ1-2, with D hard to call. The germline V gene encodes CDR1 MDHEN and CDR2 SYDVKM. The CDR3 spans 14 residues. V lost 6 bases to trimming and J lost 8 bases, with 19 bases between them.

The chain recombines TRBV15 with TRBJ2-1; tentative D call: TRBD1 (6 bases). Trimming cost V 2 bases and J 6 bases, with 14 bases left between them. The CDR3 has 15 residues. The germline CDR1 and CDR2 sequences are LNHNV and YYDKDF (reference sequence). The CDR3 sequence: CATSRYPQQGNEQFF. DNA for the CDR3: TGTGCCACCAGCAGATATCCTCAACAGGGCAATGAGCAGTTCTTC.

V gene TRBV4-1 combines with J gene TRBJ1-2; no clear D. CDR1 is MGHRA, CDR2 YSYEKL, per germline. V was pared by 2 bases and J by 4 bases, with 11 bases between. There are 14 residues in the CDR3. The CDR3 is CASSQPRQFYGYTF. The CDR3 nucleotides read TGCGCCAGCAGCCAACCGAGGCAGTTCTATGGCTACACCTTC.

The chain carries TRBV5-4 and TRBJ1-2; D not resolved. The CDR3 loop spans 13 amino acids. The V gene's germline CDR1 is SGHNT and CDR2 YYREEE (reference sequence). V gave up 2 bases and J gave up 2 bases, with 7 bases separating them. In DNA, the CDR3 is TGTGCCAGCAGCTTCGGGGAGAACTATGGCTACACCTTC. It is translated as CASSFGENYGYTF.

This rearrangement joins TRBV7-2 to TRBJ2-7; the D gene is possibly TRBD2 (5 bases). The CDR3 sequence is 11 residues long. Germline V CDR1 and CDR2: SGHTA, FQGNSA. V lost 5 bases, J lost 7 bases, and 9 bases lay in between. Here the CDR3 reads CASSPRGEQYF. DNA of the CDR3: TGTGCCAGCAGCCCCCGAGGGGAGCAGTACTTC.

CDR3 nucleotides: TGCAGCGCTGAGGGACTGGCCTCCTACAATGAGCAGTTCTTC. Its protein is CSAEGLASYNEQFF. The V gene is TRBV29-1, the J gene TRBJ2-1, with D tentatively TRBD2 (6 bases). CDR1 and CDR2 (germline): SQVTM, ANQGSEA. This CDR3 comprises 14 residues. V was pared by 7 bases and J by 0 bases, with 13 bases between.

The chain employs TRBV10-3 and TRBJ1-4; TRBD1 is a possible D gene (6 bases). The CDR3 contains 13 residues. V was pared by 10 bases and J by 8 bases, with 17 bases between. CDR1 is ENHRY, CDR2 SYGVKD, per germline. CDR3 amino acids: CATKPGVQEKLFF. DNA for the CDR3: TGTGCCACAAAACCAGGGGTCCAGGAAAAACTGTTTTTT.

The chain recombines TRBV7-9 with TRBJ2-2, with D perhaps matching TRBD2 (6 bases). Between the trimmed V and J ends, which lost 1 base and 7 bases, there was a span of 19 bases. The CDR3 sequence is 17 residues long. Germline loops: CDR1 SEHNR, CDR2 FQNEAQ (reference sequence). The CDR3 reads CASSLGFIGREDGELFF. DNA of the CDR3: TGTGCCAGCAGCTTAGGTTTCATCGGCAGGGAGGACGGGGAGCTGTTTTTT.

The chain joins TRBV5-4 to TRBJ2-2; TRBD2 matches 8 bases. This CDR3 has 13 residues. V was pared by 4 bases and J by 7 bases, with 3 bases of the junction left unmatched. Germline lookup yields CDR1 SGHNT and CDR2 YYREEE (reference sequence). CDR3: CASSGTRGGELFF. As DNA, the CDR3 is TGTGCCAGCAGCGGGACTAGAGGCGGGGAGCTGTTTTTT.

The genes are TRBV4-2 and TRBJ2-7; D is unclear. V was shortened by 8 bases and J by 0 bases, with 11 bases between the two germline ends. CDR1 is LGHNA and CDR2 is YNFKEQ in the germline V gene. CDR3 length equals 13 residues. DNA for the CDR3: TGTGCCAGCGCCTCGCCTAGCTCCTACGAGCAGTACTTC. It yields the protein CASASPSSYEQYF.

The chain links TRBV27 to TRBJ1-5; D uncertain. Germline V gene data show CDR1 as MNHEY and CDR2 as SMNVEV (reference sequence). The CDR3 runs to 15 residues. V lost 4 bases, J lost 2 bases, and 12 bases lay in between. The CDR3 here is CASSSAARGNQPQHF. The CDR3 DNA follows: TGTGCCAGCAGTTCGGCTGCCCGGGGCAATCAGCCCCAGCATTTT.

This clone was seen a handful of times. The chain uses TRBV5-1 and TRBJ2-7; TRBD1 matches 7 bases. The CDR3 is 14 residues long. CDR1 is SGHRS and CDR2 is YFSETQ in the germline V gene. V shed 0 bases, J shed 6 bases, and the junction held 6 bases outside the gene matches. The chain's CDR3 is CASSLANRGREQYF. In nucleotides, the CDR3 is TGCGCCAGCAGCTTGGCCAACAGGGGACGCGAGCAGTACTTC.